This T cell receptor (beta chain) emerged from a study of tumor-infiltrating lymphocytes in localized non-small cell lung cancer. Turning to the study itself: Tumor tissue and non-adjacent uninvolved lung came from each patient. General study results and limits: IM1 and IM2 tumors showed no difference in T-cell fraction. Technical variation could not be separated from intratumor heterogeneity here.

Method: immunoSEQ multiplex PCR; TCRdb's copy keeps in-frame clones and lacks some. Here the sample spans some 8,700 clones, approximately 75% being singletons. Regarding this clone: Its antigen is not known.

The CDR3 is made up of 15 amino acids. Trimming took 6 bases from V and 6 from J; bases not matched to a gene: 8. Germline CDR1 and CDR2: MDHEN and SYDVKM. The receptor comes from a human donor with non-small cell lung cancer. This chain connects TRBV28 to TRBJ1-2; 12 nucleotides line up with TRBD1. The sample comprised uninvolved lung tissue not adjacent to the tumor. The CDR3 loop reads CASRGGTGGLDGYTF. CDR3 in DNA: TGTGCCAGCAGGGGGGGGACAGGGGGCCTGGATGGCTACACCTTC.